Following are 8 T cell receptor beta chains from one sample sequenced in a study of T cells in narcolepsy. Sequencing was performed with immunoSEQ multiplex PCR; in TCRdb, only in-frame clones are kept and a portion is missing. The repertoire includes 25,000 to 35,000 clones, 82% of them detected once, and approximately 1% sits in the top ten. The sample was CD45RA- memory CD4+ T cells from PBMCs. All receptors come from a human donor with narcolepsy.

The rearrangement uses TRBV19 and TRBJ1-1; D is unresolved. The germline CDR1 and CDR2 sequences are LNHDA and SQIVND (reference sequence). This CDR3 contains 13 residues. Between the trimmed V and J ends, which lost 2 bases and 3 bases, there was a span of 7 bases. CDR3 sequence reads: CASSISKDTEAFF. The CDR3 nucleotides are TGTGCCAGTAGTATATCCAAGGACACTGAAGCTTTCTTT.

CDR3 sequence: CASSPNEKLFF. The CDR3 DNA reads TGTGCCAGCAGCCCTAATGAAAAACTGTTTTTT. The chain uses TRBV28 and TRBJ1-4; D unresolved. The V and J ends lost 6 bases and 3 bases respectively, with 2 bases between them. The CDR3 covers 11 residues. The germline V gene has CDR1 MDHEN and CDR2 SYDVKM.

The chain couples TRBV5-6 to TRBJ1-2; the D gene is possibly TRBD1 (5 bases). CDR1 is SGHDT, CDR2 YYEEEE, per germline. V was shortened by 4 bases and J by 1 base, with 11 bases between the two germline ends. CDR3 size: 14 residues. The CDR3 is CASSPDSRNYGYTF. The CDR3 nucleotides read TGTGCCAGCAGCCCTGACAGCCGTAACTATGGCTACACCTTC.

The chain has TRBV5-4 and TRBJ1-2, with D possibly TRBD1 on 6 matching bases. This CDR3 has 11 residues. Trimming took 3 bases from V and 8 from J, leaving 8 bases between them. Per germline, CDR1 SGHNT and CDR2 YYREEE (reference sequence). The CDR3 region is CASSSDSGYTF. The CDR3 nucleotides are TGTGCCAGCAGCTCGGACAGCGGCTACACCTTC.

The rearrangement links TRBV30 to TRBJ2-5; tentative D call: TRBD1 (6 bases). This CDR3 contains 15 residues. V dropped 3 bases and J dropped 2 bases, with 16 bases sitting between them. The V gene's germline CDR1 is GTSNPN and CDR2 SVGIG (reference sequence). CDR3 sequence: CAWSGMGAVQETQYF. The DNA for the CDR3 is TGTGCCTGGAGCGGGATGGGGGCAGTACAAGAGACCCAGTACTTC.

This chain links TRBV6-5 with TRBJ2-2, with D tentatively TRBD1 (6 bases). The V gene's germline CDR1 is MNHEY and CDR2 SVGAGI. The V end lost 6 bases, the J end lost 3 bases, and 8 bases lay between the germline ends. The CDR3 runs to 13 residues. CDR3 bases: TGTGCCAGCAGCCACAGGGACACCGGGGAGCTGTTTTTT. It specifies CASSHRDTGELFF.

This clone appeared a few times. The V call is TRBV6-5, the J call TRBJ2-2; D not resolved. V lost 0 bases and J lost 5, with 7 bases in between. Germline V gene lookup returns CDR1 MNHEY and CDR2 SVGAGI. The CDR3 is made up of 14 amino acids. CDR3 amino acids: CASSYSFRTGELFF. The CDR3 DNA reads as TGTGCCAGCAGTTACTCCTTCCGGACCGGGGAGCTGTTTTTT.

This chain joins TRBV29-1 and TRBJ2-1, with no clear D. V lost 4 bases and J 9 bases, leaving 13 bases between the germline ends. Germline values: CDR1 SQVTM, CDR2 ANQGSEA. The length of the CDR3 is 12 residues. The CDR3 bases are TGCAGCGTTGCTCTCTCCGGACGTGAGCAGTTCTTC. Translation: CSVALSGREQFF.